The clone carrying this T cell receptor (beta chain) was detected once. This specimen belongs to a study of CD8 T cells in Susac syndrome. This CDR3 is built from 13 residues. V gave up 5 bases and J gave up 9 bases, with 13 bases separating them. Looked up from germline, CDR1 is LNHDA and CDR2 is SQIVND (reference sequence). When the RNA was reverse transcribed, random hexamers were used with an input of roughly 0.45 to 1 ug. TCRdb recomputed calls from the immunoSEQ multiplex PCR reads with MiXCR, one row per CDR3 protein. The data contain 130,000 to 150,000 distinct CDR3 sequences, around 94% of them singletons.

The sequence derives from a human donor in good health. The chain employs TRBV19 and TRBJ2-2; the D is unclear. The sample taken for sequencing was CD4+ T cells from PBMCs. CDR3 nucleotide sequence: TGTGCCAGTAGTTTACAGAGTCCGCGGGAGCTGTTTTTT. Translation gives CASSLQSPRELFF.